Sequencing of this T cell receptor beta chain was carried out in a study of blood T cell repertoires in COVID-19. Study details: The origin of the acute and convalescent COVID-19 samples was the United States, Italy and Spain. In each case, the material was cDNA or gDNA derived from T cells, B-cell-depleted T cells, or PBMCs.

The data were produced by immunoSEQ multiplex PCR, yet TCRdb's version contains in-frame clones alone and is incomplete. The sample contains some 150,000 clones, about 83% of which appear only once. The CDR3 contains 15 residues. V gave up 0 bases and J gave up 8 bases, with 15 bases separating them. Germline V gene data show CDR1 as SGHRS and CDR2 as YFSETQ. This rearrangement joins TRBV5-1 to TRBJ2-1; possibly TRBD1 for D (6 bases). Sequenced input: peripheral blood. The receptor comes from a woman between 45 and 65 years old with active or convalescent COVID-19. The CDR3 region is CASSLEADSFDEQFF. The CDR3 coding sequence is TGCGCCAGCAGCTTGGAGGCGGACAGTTTTGATGAGCAGTTCTTC.